Listed below are T cell receptor beta chains from one sample, sequenced in a study of cytomegalovirus exposure and HLA in healthy donors. Sequencing was performed with immunoSEQ multiplex PCR; in TCRdb, only in-frame clones are kept and a portion is missing. The sample lists under 200,000 clones; roughly 77% were seen once. The sequenced sample consisted of PBMCs. The receptors were gathered from a woman between 40 and 50 years old in good health and CMV-seropositive. Both conserved end residues are part of each CDR3.

j_call v_call cdr3_length cdr3_aa
TRBJ1-4 TRBV7-9 16 CASTGQGILSNEKLFF
TRBJ2-3 TRBV7-2 13 CASQLAGSDTQYF
TRBJ2-3 TRBV5-6 14 CASSGQGPADTQYF
TRBJ2-5 TRBV7-9 16 CASSSGQGVLPETQYF
TRBJ2-7 TRBV18 13 CASSPSQLYEQYF
TRBJ1-2 TRBV4-1 13 CASSQKRGYGYTF
TRBJ1-2 TRBV5-4 14 CASSLPGGGYGYTF
TRBJ2-2 TRBV5-1 16 CASSLRQGSGTGELFF
TRBJ1-2 TRBV7-2 13 CASSLEAGQGYTF
TRBJ2-1 TRBV30 15 CAWRSRTSGTGEQFF